Listed below are T cell receptor beta chains from one sample, sequenced in a study of blood T cell repertoires in COVID-19. The repertoire was sequenced with immunoSEQ multiplex PCR; TCRdb's copy has only in-frame clones and lacks some. The table has some 70,000 clones, approximately 90% seen once; the top ten hold roughly 2.7%. The sequencing input was peripheral blood. The receptor set was obtained from a man aged 45-65 years with acute or convalescent COVID-19. The CDR3 runs from the conserved cysteine through the conserved F or W. The D gene is left open where the match is weak. Clone size is not always given. Where it is, it says once, few, many or a class for expanded clones.

j_call,d_call,clone_size,v_call,cdr3_aa,cdr3_nt
TRBJ2-6,.,.,TRBV4-3,CASSPPGSGANVLTF,TGCGCCAGCAGCCCCCCGGGCTCTGGGGCCAACGTCCTGACTTTC
TRBJ1-1,.,once,TRBV7-2,CASSSAAGRMNTEAFF,TGTGCCAGCAGCTCAGCGGCAGGGCGGATGAACACTGAAGCTTTCTTT
TRBJ2-1,TRBD2,.,TRBV7-9,CASSPRTSGRKYNEQFF,TGTGCCAGCAGCCCCCGGACTAGCGGGAGAAAGTACAATGAGCAGTTCTTC
TRBJ2-1,TRBD2,.,TRBV13,CASSPARLAGVKMRGNEQFF,TGTGCCAGCAGCCCTGCCAGGCTAGCGGGCGTCAAAATGAGGGGCAATGAGCAGTTCTTC
TRBJ1-2,.,.,TRBV9,CASSVGQSANYGYTF,TGTGCCAGCAGCGTTGGACAGTCTGCTAACTATGGCTACACCTTC
TRBJ1-2,TRBD1,.,TRBV2,CARGEGQGKNGYTF,TGTGCCAGAGGGGAGGGACAGGGGAAAAATGGCTACACCTTC
TRBJ2-2,.,.,TRBV4-1,CASSQDSRVATGELFF,TGCGCCAGCAGCCAAGATTCGCGTGTCGCTACCGGGGAGCTGTTTTTT
TRBJ1-3,TRBD1,.,TRBV28,CASRTGFGSGNTIYF,TGTGCCAGCAGGACAGGGTTCGGATCTGGAAACACCATATATTTT
TRBJ1-6,TRBD1,.,TRBV9,CASSVEGQGGSPLHF,TGTGCCAGCAGCGTAGAGGGACAGGGAGGTTCACCCCTCCACTTT
TRBJ1-5,TRBD1,.,TRBV27,CASKGDRDQPQHF,TGTGCCAGTAAGGGGGACAGAGATCAGCCCCAGCATTTT
TRBJ2-2,TRBD2,.,TRBV11-2,CASSRTSGRAGELFF,TGTGCCAGCAGCAGAACTAGCGGGAGGGCCGGGGAGCTGTTTTTT
TRBJ1-1,.,.,TRBV9,CASSVVRNTEAFF,TGTGCCAGCAGCGTAGTCCGGAACACTGAAGCTTTCTTT
TRBJ2-3,TRBD2,.,TRBV28,CASSSGTSGIGTDTQYF,TGTGCCAGCAGCTCCGGGACTAGCGGGATTGGCACAGATACGCAGTATTTT
TRBJ1-3,TRBD1,.,TRBV19,CASNRGTGTYRSGNTIYF,TGTGCCAGTAACCGGGGGACAGGGACATATCGCTCTGGAAACACCATATATTTT
TRBJ2-3,TRBD2,.,TRBV24-1,CATSDGASGSGTDTQYF,TGTGCCACCAGTGATGGAGCTAGCGGGAGTGGCACAGATACGCAGTATTTT